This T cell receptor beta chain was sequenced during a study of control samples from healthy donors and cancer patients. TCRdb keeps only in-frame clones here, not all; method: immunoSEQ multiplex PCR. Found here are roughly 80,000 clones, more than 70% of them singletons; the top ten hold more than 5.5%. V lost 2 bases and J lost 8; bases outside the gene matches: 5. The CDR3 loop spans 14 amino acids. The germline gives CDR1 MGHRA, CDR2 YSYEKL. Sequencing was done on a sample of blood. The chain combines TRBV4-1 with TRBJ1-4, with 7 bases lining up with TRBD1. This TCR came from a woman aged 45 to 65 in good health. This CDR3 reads CASSQRDSFEKLFF. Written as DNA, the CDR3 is TGCGCCAGCAGCCAACGGGACAGTTTCGAAAAACTGTTTTTT.